This TCR beta chain is drawn from a study of cytomegalovirus exposure and HLA in healthy donors. The PCR used 60 Vbeta and 13 Jbeta primers. Using immunoSEQ multiplex PCR, the repertoire was profiled, and TCRdb retains in-frame clones only, with some absent. The sample yields approximately 170,000 clones, 81% seen once. The CDR3 is made up of 14 amino acids. J was trimmed by 2 bases and V by 4 bases; bases with no gene match: 5. The germline CDR1 and CDR2 sequences are SGHTA and FQGNSA. Sample: PBMCs. The genes are TRBV7-2 and TRBJ2-7; 7 bases match TRBD1. This sequence originates from a man in his fifties in good health and CMV-seropositive. CDR3 DNA: TGTGCCAGCAGCTACTCCGGGACAGCCTACGAGCAGTACTTC. Translation gives CASSYSGTAYEQYF.